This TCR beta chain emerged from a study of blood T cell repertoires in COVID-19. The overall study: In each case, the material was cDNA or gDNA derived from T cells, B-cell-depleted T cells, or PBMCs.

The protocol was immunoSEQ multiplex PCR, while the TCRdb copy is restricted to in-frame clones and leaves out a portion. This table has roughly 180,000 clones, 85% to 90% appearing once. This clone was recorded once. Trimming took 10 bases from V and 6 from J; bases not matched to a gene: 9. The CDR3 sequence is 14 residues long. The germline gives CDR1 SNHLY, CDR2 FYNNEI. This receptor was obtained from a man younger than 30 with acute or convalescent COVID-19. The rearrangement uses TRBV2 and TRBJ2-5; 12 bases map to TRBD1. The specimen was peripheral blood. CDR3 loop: CATSPGQGAKTQYF. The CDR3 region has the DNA TGTGCCACTTCTCCGGGACAGGGGGCGAAGACCCAGTACTTC.